This T cell receptor (beta chain) was sequenced in a study of metastatic and nonmetastatic thyroid tumors. Looking at the study overall: Samples came from malignant and benign thyroid patients, and repertoires were compared across blood and tumor or nodule tissue.

No treatment had been given to any patient before thyroid surgery. The germline V gene has CDR1 SGHRS and CDR2 YFSETQ. This CDR3 is 16 amino acids long. V shed 4 bases and J shed 1 base, with 17 bases lying between them. As processed by the authors: Construction of a distant-metastasis classifier for papillary thyroid cancer relied on CDR3 differences across clinicopathological groups. TCRdb ran MiXCR on the PCR reads. The authors' filters were not applied to this entry. The profile shows roughly 14,000 clones, approximately 29% of them singletons. This clone has only a few counts. This chain joins TRBV5-1 and TRBJ1-2; TRBD1 might be the D (6 bases). The sequence derives from a female donor with papillary thyroid cancer or a benign thyroid nodule (not recorded which). Some clones in this sample may be carry-over from other donors' samples. Sequenced input: tumor tissue. The CDR3 is CASSKDSRTYNYGYTF. CDR3 nucleotide sequence: TGCGCCAGCAGCAAGGACAGCAGGACTTATAACTATGGCTACACCTTC.